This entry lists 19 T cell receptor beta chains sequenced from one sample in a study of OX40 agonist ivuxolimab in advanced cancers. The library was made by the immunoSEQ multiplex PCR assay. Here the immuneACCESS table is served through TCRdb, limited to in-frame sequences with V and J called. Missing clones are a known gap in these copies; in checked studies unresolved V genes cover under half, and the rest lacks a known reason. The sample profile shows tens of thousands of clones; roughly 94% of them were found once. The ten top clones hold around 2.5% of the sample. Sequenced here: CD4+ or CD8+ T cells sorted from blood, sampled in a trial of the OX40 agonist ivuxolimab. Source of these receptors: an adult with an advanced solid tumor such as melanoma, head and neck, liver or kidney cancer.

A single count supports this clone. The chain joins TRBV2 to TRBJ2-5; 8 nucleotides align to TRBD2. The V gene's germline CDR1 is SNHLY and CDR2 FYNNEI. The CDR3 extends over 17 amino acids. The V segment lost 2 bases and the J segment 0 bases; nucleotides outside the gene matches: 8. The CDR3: CASSEKRGSLYQETQYF. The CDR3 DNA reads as TGTGCCAGCAGTGAAAAGCGGGGGTCACTATACCAAGAGACCCAGTACTTC.

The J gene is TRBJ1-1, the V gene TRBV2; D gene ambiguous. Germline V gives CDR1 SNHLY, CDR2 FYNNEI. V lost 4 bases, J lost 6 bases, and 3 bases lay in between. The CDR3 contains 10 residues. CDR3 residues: CASSGPEAFF. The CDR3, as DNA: TGTGCCAGCAGTGGACCTGAAGCTTTCTTT.

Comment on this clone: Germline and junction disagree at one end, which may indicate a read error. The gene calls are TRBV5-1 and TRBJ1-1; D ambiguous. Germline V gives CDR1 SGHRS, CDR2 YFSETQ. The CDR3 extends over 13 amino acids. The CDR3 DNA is TGTGCCAGCAGCTCCGACGTGAACACTGAAGCTTTCTTT. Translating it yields CASSSDVNTEAFF.

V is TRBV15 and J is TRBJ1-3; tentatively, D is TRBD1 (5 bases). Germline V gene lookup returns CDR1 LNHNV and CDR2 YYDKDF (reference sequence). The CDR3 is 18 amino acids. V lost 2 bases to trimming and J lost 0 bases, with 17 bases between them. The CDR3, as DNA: TGTGCCACCAGCAGACCCTTTCCGGGACTAAGCTCTGGAAACACCATATATTTT. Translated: CATSRPFPGLSSGNTIYF.

The CDR3 DNA reads TGCAGTGCCCCCCTTGGCTATGGCTACACCTTC. Protein product: CSAPLGYGYTF. The chain combines TRBV20-1 with TRBJ1-2, with D unclear. Trimming pared 6 bases from V and 4 bases from J, leaving 9 bases between. Germline CDR1 and CDR2: DFQATT and SNEGSKA (reference sequence). This CDR3 comprises 11 residues.

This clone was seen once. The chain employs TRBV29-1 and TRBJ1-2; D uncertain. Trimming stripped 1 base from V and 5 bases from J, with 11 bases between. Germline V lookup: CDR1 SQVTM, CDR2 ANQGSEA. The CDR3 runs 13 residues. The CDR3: CSVEGALAYGYTF. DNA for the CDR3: TGCAGCGTTGAAGGTGCCCTTGCGTATGGCTACACCTTC.

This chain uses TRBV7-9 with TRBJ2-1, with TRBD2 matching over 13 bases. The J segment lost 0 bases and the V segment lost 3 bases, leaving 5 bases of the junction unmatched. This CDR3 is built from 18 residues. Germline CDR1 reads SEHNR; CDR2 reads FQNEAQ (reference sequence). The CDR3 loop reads CASSFPRTSGSSYNEQFF. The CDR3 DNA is TGTGCCAGCAGCTTTCCCAGGACTAGCGGGAGCTCCTACAATGAGCAGTTCTTC.

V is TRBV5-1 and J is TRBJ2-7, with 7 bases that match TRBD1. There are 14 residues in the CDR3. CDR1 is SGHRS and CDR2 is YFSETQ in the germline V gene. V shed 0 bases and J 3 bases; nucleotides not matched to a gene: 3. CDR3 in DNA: TGCGCCAGCAGCTTGGAGGGGGCGGTCTACGAGCAGTACTTC. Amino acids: CASSLEGAVYEQYF. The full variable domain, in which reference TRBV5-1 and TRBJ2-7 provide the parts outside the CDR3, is KAGVTQTPRYLIKTRGQQVTLSCSPISGHRSVSWYQQTPGQGLQFLFEYFSETQRNKGNFPGRFSGRQFSNSRSEMNVSTLELGDSALYLCASSLEGAVYEQYFGPGTRLTVT.

CDR3 in DNA: TGTGCCAGCAGCACTCAAGCGGGGATGTCCTACGAGCAGTACTTC. It is translated as CASSTQAGMSYEQYF. The chain combines TRBV9 with TRBJ2-7; 7 positions agree with TRBD2. After removal of 4 bases from V and 1 base from J, the junction contained 8 bases not matched to a gene. The V gene's germline CDR1 is SGDLS and CDR2 YYNGEE. The CDR3 has 15 amino acids.

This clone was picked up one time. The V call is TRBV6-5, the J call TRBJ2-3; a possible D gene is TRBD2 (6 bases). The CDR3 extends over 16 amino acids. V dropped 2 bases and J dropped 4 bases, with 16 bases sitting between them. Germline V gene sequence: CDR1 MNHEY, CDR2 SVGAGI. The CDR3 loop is CASSYEVSGDSDTQYF. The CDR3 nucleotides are TGTGCCAGCAGTTACGAGGTTAGCGGCGATTCAGATACGCAGTATTTT.

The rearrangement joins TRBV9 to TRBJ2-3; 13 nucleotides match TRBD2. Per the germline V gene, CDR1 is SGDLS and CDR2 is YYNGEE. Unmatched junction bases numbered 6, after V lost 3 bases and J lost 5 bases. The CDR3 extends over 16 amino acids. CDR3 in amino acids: CASSEGLAGNQDTQYF. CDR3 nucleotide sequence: TGTGCCAGCAGCGAGGGACTAGCGGGGAACCAAGATACGCAGTATTTT.

The chain's CDR3 is CASSLRPPTGVNTEAFF. The CDR3 coding sequence is TGTGCCAGCAGCTTAAGGCCCCCGACAGGGGTGAACACTGAAGCTTTCTTT. The chain combines TRBV7-3 with TRBJ1-1; 8 nucleotides align to TRBD1. There are 17 residues in the CDR3. J gave up 0 bases and V 1 base, and 7 bases lay outside the gene matches. Germline values: CDR1 SGHTA, CDR2 FQGTGA. Looking up the rest from reference TRBV7-3 and TRBJ1-1 gives the full variable domain: GAGVSQTPSNKVTEKGKYVELRCDPISGHTALYWYRQSLGQGPEFLIYFQGTGAADDSGLPNDRFFAVRPEGSVSTLKIQRTERGDSAVYLCASSLRPPTGVNTEAFFGQGTRLTVV.

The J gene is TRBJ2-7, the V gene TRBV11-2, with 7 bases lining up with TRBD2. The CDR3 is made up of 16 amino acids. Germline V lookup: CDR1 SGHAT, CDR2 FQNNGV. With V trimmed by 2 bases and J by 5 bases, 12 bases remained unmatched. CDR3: CASSLWESGKEHEQYF. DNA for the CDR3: TGTGCCAGCAGCTTATGGGAAAGCGGGAAAGAGCACGAGCAGTACTTC.

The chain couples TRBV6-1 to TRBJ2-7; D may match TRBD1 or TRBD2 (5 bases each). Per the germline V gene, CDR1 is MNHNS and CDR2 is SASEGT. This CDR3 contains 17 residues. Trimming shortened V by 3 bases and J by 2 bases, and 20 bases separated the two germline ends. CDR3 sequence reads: CASSEKGSGTLPYEQYF. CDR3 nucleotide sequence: TGTGCCAGCAGTGAGAAGGGCTCCGGGACGCTTCCCTACGAGCAGTACTTC.

In DNA form, the CDR3 reads TGTGCCAGCGGACAGGGGGTTTCTGAAGCTTTCTTT. Translation gives CASGQGVSEAFF. The chain links TRBV25-1 to TRBJ1-1, with 10 bases matching TRBD1. Germline V lookup: CDR1 MGHDK, CDR2 SYGVNS. This CDR3 has 12 amino acids. The J segment lost 6 bases and the V segment lost 8 bases, leaving 3 bases of the junction unmatched. Full variable domain (missing parts from reference TRBV25-1 and TRBJ1-1): EADIYQTPRYLVIGTGKKITLECSQTMGHDKMYWYQQDPGMELHLIHYSYGVNSTEKGDLSSESTVSRIRTEHFPLTLESARPSHTSQYLCASGQGVSEAFFGQGTRLTVV.

Here the CDR3 DNA reads TGTGCCAGCAGCTTGGGAGGTTGGAGTACTGAAGCTTTCTTT. Translating gives CASSLGGWSTEAFF. The genes are TRBV5-6 and TRBJ1-1; D ambiguous. The CDR3 sequence is 14 residues long. Germline V gene data show CDR1 as SGHDT and CDR2 as YYEEEE. V gave up 0 bases and J gave up 5 bases, with 11 bases separating them.

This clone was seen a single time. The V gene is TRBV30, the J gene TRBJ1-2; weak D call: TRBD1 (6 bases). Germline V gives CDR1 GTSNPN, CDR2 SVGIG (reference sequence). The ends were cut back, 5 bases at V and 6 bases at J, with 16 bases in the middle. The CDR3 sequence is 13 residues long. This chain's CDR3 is CAWSQGLEDGYTF. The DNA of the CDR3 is TGTGCCTGGTCCCAGGGGTTAGAAGATGGCTACACCTTC. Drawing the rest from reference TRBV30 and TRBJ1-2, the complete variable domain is SQTIHQWPATLVQPVGSPLSLECTVEGTSNPNLYWYRQAAGRGLQLLFYSVGIGQISSEVPQNLSASRPQDRQFILSSKKLLLSDSGFYLCAWSQGLEDGYTFGSGTRLTVV.

CDR3 DNA sequence: TGTGCCACCAGCAGACCAACCGGGACAGGGGGCACAGATACGCAGTATTTT. Encoded protein: CATSRPTGTGGTDTQYF. The J gene is TRBJ2-3, the V gene TRBV15; 10 bases align to TRBD1. The germline CDR1 and CDR2 sequences are LNHNV and YYDKDF (reference sequence). CDR3 length equals 17 residues. The ends lost 2 bases at V and 1 base at J; junction bases unmatched: 6.

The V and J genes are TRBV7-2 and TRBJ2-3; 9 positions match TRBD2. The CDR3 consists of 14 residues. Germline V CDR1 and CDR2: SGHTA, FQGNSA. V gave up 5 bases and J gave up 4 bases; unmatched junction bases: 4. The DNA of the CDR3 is TGTGCCAGCAGCCCGAGCGGGGGGTCAGATACGCAGTATTTT. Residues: CASSPSGGSDTQYF.